A selection of T cell receptor beta chains follows, all from one sample in a study of blood T cell repertoires in COVID-19. Using immunoSEQ multiplex PCR, the repertoire was profiled, and TCRdb retains in-frame clones only, with some absent. There are some 310,000 clones in the sample; roughly nine tenths occur only once, and roughly a tenth lies in the top ten. The sequencing sample was made of PBMCs or T cells enriched from blood (not recorded which). The source of these receptors is a woman aged 25 to 39 who had recovered from COVID-19. Each CDR3 is given with its conserved first and last residue. A D gene is named only where the DNA matches it firmly. For some rows the clone size is stated as once, few or many, or as a class when expanded; others skip it.

v_call: TRBV10-2
d_call: -
clone_size: -
j_call: TRBJ1-1
cdr3_nt: TGCGCCAGCAGTGAACTCTCGGGGTCCACTGAAGCTTTCTTT
cdr3_aa: CASSELSGSTEAFF

v_call: TRBV4-2
d_call: TRBD1
clone_size: -
j_call: TRBJ1-1
cdr3_nt: TGTGCCAGCAGCCATTTGACAGGGGGCGCGGGAAAGGACACTGAAGCTTTCTTT
cdr3_aa: CASSHLTGGAGKDTEAFF

v_call: TRBV7-2
d_call: TRBD2
clone_size: -
j_call: TRBJ2-1
cdr3_nt: TGTGCCAGCAGATTTAGCGGGGGCTCCTACAATGAGCAGTTCTTC
cdr3_aa: CASRFSGGSYNEQFF

v_call: TRBV27
d_call: TRBD1
clone_size: -
j_call: TRBJ1-4
cdr3_nt: TGTGCCAGCAGTTTAATCGGACAGGGCCCGTATGAAAAACTGTTTTTT
cdr3_aa: CASSLIGQGPYEKLFF

v_call: TRBV10-3
d_call: -
clone_size: -
j_call: TRBJ1-2
cdr3_nt: TGTGCCATCAGCGTTCAAGGATTAGACAGGGGCTACACCTTC
cdr3_aa: CAISVQGLDRGYTF

v_call: TRBV4-1
d_call: TRBD2
clone_size: -
j_call: TRBJ2-3
cdr3_nt: TGCGCCAGCAGCCAAGATGTCGGCGGGAGGGCGGCCAGGCGCAGCACAGATACGCAGTATTTT
cdr3_aa: CASSQDVGGRAARRSTDTQYF

v_call: TRBV24-1
d_call: TRBD2
clone_size: -
j_call: TRBJ2-1
cdr3_nt: TGTGCCACCAGCGGGACTAGCGGGAGTAACTACAATGAGCAGTTCTTC
cdr3_aa: CATSGTSGSNYNEQFF

v_call: TRBV5-5
d_call: TRBD1
clone_size: -
j_call: TRBJ1-1
cdr3_nt: TGTGCCAGCAGCTTGGGGGCAGGGGGTCGCGCTTTCTTT
cdr3_aa: CASSLGAGGRAFF

v_call: TRBV2
d_call: TRBD1
clone_size: few
j_call: TRBJ1-6
cdr3_nt: TGTGCCAGCAGTGATTACGACAGGGCGAGAAACTCACCCCTCCACTTT
cdr3_aa: CASSDYDRARNSPLHF

v_call: TRBV7-9
d_call: TRBD2
clone_size: -
j_call: TRBJ2-1
cdr3_nt: TGTGCCAGCAGCTTAGGAGTTCTAGCGGCCAACCATCTGGGGGGACAGTTCTTC
cdr3_aa: CASSLGVLAANHLGGQFF

v_call: TRBV5-4
d_call: -
clone_size: -
j_call: TRBJ2-5
cdr3_nt: TGTGCCAGCAGCCCGGCTGGGCGGGGCGCCCAAGAGACCCAGTACTTC
cdr3_aa: CASSPAGRGAQETQYF

v_call: TRBV6-6
d_call: TRBD2
clone_size: -
j_call: TRBJ2-5
cdr3_nt: TGTGCCACCCAAAGGAGGGAGGGAGAGACCCAGTACTTC
cdr3_aa: CATQRREGETQYF

v_call: TRBV10-3
d_call: -
clone_size: -
j_call: TRBJ2-1
cdr3_nt: TGTGCCATCAGTCGTATATTTACAGGGGACTTGAACAATGAGCAGTTCTTC
cdr3_aa: CAISRIFTGDLNNEQFF

v_call: TRBV6-6
d_call: -
clone_size: -
j_call: TRBJ1-2
cdr3_nt: TGTGCCAGCAGTTACGAGGGCTTAGGGTACACCTTC
cdr3_aa: CASSYEGLGYTF

v_call: TRBV3-1/TRBV3-2
d_call: -
clone_size: -
j_call: TRBJ1-3
cdr3_nt: TGTGCCAGCAGCCAGACAAACTCTGGAAACACCATATATTTT
cdr3_aa: CASSQTNSGNTIYF

v_call: TRBV5-1
d_call: TRBD2
clone_size: -
j_call: TRBJ2-5
cdr3_nt: TGCGCCAGCTCGGGGGCTAGCGGGAGTACTTGGGAAGAGACCCAGTACTTC
cdr3_aa: CASSGASGSTWEETQYF

v_call: TRBV11-2
d_call: -
clone_size: -
j_call: TRBJ2-3
cdr3_nt: TGTGCCAGCAGCTTTCTCTCCGGGACTAGCACAGATACGCAGTATTTT
cdr3_aa: CASSFLSGTSTDTQYF

v_call: TRBV9
d_call: TRBD1
clone_size: -
j_call: TRBJ1-4
cdr3_nt: TGTGCCAGCAGCGTAAGTGGGACAGGAAATGAAAAACTGTTTTTT
cdr3_aa: CASSVSGTGNEKLFF

v_call: TRBV23-1
d_call: -
clone_size: -
j_call: TRBJ1-3
cdr3_nt: TGCGCCAGCAGTCATCTAGCAGGCGCTGGAAACACCATATATTTT
cdr3_aa: CASSHLAGAGNTIYF

v_call: TRBV19
d_call: -
clone_size: -
j_call: TRBJ1-1
cdr3_nt: TGTGCCAGTAGTATTCGACAGGCCGGTGAGGCTTTCTTT
cdr3_aa: CASSIRQAGEAFF

v_call: TRBV28
d_call: TRBD1
clone_size: -
j_call: TRBJ2-2
cdr3_nt: TGTGCCAGCAGTCTAGACACAGGGGGCGGAAACACCGGGGAGCTGTTTTTT
cdr3_aa: CASSLDTGGGNTGELFF

v_call: TRBV24-1
d_call: TRBD1
clone_size: few
j_call: TRBJ1-3
cdr3_nt: TGTGCCACCGAAGGACCGGGGACAGCGTCATCTGGAAACACCATATATTTT
cdr3_aa: CATEGPGTASSGNTIYF

v_call: TRBV28
d_call: -
clone_size: -
j_call: TRBJ1-2
cdr3_nt: TGTGCCAGCAAGACGACAGGTGGTGTAATACGCAGTGGCTACACCTTC
cdr3_aa: CASKTTGGVIRSGYTF

v_call: TRBV18
d_call: TRBD1
clone_size: -
j_call: TRBJ1-5
cdr3_nt: TGTGCCAGCTCACCACTACAGGGGTCTAATCAGCCCCAGCATTTT
cdr3_aa: CASSPLQGSNQPQHF

v_call: TRBV10-2
d_call: -
clone_size: -
j_call: TRBJ2-7
cdr3_nt: TGCGCCAGCAGTGAGATCGAGGGATCCTTCTCGGGTTACGAGCAGTACTTC
cdr3_aa: CASSEIEGSFSGYEQYF

v_call: TRBV6-1
d_call: TRBD2
clone_size: -
j_call: TRBJ2-7
cdr3_nt: TGTGCCAGCCGCTGGACTAGCGGGAGGTGGGAGCAGTACTTC
cdr3_aa: CASRWTSGRWEQYF

v_call: TRBV19
d_call: -
clone_size: -
j_call: TRBJ2-3
cdr3_nt: TGTGCCACCACGATTGGAGAGGTCAGCAGCACAGATACGCAGTATTTT
cdr3_aa: CATTIGEVSSTDTQYF

v_call: TRBV7-9
d_call: TRBD2
clone_size: -
j_call: TRBJ2-7
cdr3_nt: TGTGCCAGCAGCTTAGCGGGAGGGCCATACGAGCAGTACTTC
cdr3_aa: CASSLAGGPYEQYF

v_call: TRBV3-1/TRBV3-2
d_call: TRBD1
clone_size: -
j_call: TRBJ2-2
cdr3_nt: TGTGCCAGCAGCCATTGGACAGGGGGCACCGGGGAGCTGTTTTTT
cdr3_aa: CASSHWTGGTGELFF

v_call: TRBV18
d_call: TRBD2
clone_size: few
j_call: TRBJ2-2
cdr3_nt: TGTGCCAGCTCATCCCTAGCGGGGGACCTAAACACCGGGGAGCTGTTTTTT
cdr3_aa: CASSSLAGDLNTGELFF

v_call: TRBV2
d_call: TRBD1
clone_size: -
j_call: TRBJ2-7
cdr3_nt: TGTGCCAGCCTATCGGGACAGGGGAGGAGGTACGAGCAGTACTTC
cdr3_aa: CASLSGQGRRYEQYF

v_call: TRBV7-9
d_call: -
clone_size: -
j_call: TRBJ1-4
cdr3_nt: TGTGCCAGCAGTCCACTGCCGGGGGAAGATGAAAAACTGTTTTTT
cdr3_aa: CASSPLPGEDEKLFF

v_call: TRBV5-1
d_call: TRBD1
clone_size: -
j_call: TRBJ2-7
cdr3_nt: TGCGCCAGCAGCTTGGGCTGGGGACAGGGTTACGAGCAGTACTTC
cdr3_aa: CASSLGWGQGYEQYF

v_call: TRBV6-5
d_call: TRBD1
clone_size: -
j_call: TRBJ2-1
cdr3_nt: TGTGCCACGCCGGGACAGGGCTACAATGAGCAGTTCTTC
cdr3_aa: CATPGQGYNEQFF

v_call: TRBV11-2
d_call: TRBD2
clone_size: -
j_call: TRBJ2-2
cdr3_nt: TGTGCCAGCAGAACACTAGCGGGAGCGAACACCGGGGAGCTGTTTTTT
cdr3_aa: CASRTLAGANTGELFF

v_call: TRBV18
d_call: -
clone_size: -
j_call: TRBJ1-6
cdr3_nt: TGTGCCAGCTCTCCAGGGGAGGATTCACCCCTCCACTTT
cdr3_aa: CASSPGEDSPLHF

v_call: TRBV24-1
d_call: TRBD2
clone_size: -
j_call: TRBJ2-5
cdr3_nt: TGTGCCACCAGTGATAGGAGGGAGGGCCGCGAGACCCAGTACTTC
cdr3_aa: CATSDRREGRETQYF

v_call: TRBV5-1
d_call: -
clone_size: few
j_call: TRBJ1-2
cdr3_nt: TGCGCCAGCAGTGGGGGGGAGTATGGCTACACCTTC
cdr3_aa: CASSGGEYGYTF

v_call: TRBV6-2/TRBV6-3
d_call: -
clone_size: -
j_call: TRBJ2-2
cdr3_nt: TGTGCCAGCAGTTACCTTGGCGGCTACACCGGGGAGCTGTTTTTT
cdr3_aa: CASSYLGGYTGELFF

v_call: TRBV24-1
d_call: TRBD1
clone_size: -
j_call: TRBJ2-5
cdr3_nt: TGTGCCACGGGACAGGGGTTGCAAGAGACCCAGTACTTC
cdr3_aa: CATGQGLQETQYF

v_call: TRBV29-1
d_call: TRBD2
clone_size: -
j_call: TRBJ2-7
cdr3_nt: TGCAGCGCGCGCGGGAGCCCCTACGAGCAGTACTTC
cdr3_aa: CSARGSPYEQYF

v_call: TRBV28
d_call: TRBD1
clone_size: -
j_call: TRBJ1-5
cdr3_nt: TGTGCCAGCAGTTCGGGACAGGGGGCAGGGAATCAGCCCCAGCATTTT
cdr3_aa: CASSSGQGAGNQPQHF

v_call: TRBV19
d_call: TRBD1
clone_size: many
j_call: TRBJ1-2
cdr3_nt: TGTGCCAGTAGTAAGTCCGGACAGGGACGGTATGGCTACACCTTC
cdr3_aa: CASSKSGQGRYGYTF

v_call: TRBV27
d_call: -
clone_size: -
j_call: TRBJ2-7
cdr3_nt: TGTGCCAGCAGTTCCGGTTGGGGCAGCTACGAGCAGTACTTC
cdr3_aa: CASSSGWGSYEQYF

v_call: TRBV7-2
d_call: -
clone_size: -
j_call: TRBJ2-1
cdr3_nt: TGTGCCAGCAGCAACATCCGGGACAGGCCGGGACTAGCTTACAATGAGCAGTTCTTC
cdr3_aa: CASSNIRDRPGLAYNEQFF

v_call: TRBV5-1
d_call: TRBD2
clone_size: -
j_call: TRBJ2-1
cdr3_nt: TGCGCCAGCAGCCCCACGGCGGGAGGGATTTACAATGAGCAGTTCTTC
cdr3_aa: CASSPTAGGIYNEQFF

v_call: TRBV18
d_call: -
clone_size: -
j_call: TRBJ1-4
cdr3_nt: TGTGCCAGCTCACCGCTATTATCGGCTAATGAAAAACTGTTTTTT
cdr3_aa: CASSPLLSANEKLFF

v_call: TRBV7-9
d_call: -
clone_size: -
j_call: TRBJ1-5
cdr3_nt: TGTGCCAGCAGCTTATTAGATAATCAGCCCCAGCATTTT
cdr3_aa: CASSLLDNQPQHF

v_call: TRBV7-2
d_call: TRBD2
clone_size: -
j_call: TRBJ2-7
cdr3_nt: TGTGCCAGCAGCCGCACTAGCGGGAGGGTAAGCGCCATCGAGCAGTACTTC
cdr3_aa: CASSRTSGRVSAIEQYF

v_call: TRBV2
d_call: TRBD2
clone_size: once
j_call: TRBJ2-2
cdr3_nt: TGTGCCAGCAGTGTTTGGCGGGAGGGAGCCGGGGAGCTGTTTTTT
cdr3_aa: CASSVWREGAGELFF

v_call: TRBV7-9
d_call: TRBD2
clone_size: -
j_call: TRBJ2-7
cdr3_nt: TGTGCCAGCAGCCCTAGACTAGCGGGAGTCCCCGACGAGCAGTACTTC
cdr3_aa: CASSPRLAGVPDEQYF

v_call: TRBV5-4
d_call: TRBD2
clone_size: few
j_call: TRBJ2-3
cdr3_nt: TGTGCCAGCAGCGGGACTAGTCAACGCACAGATACGCAGTATTTT
cdr3_aa: CASSGTSQRTDTQYF

v_call: TRBV14
d_call: -
clone_size: -
j_call: TRBJ1-1
cdr3_nt: TGTGCCAGCAGCCAAGATTGGTCGGCAGGTATGAACACTGAAGCTTTCTTT
cdr3_aa: CASSQDWSAGMNTEAFF

v_call: TRBV28
d_call: -
clone_size: -
j_call: TRBJ2-3
cdr3_nt: TGTGCCAGCAGTTTTCCTTGGGCCAGCAGCACAGATACGCAGTATTTT
cdr3_aa: CASSFPWASSTDTQYF

v_call: TRBV6-2/TRBV6-3
d_call: -
clone_size: -
j_call: TRBJ1-1
cdr3_nt: TGTGCCAGCAGCCCTAGTTACATGACTGAAGCTTTCTTT
cdr3_aa: CASSPSYMTEAFF

v_call: TRBV19
d_call: TRBD2
clone_size: -
j_call: TRBJ2-1
cdr3_nt: TGTGCCAGTAGTATAACTGCTAGCGGGAGGGTAACCTACAATGAGCAGTTCTTC
cdr3_aa: CASSITASGRVTYNEQFF

v_call: TRBV18
d_call: TRBD1
clone_size: -
j_call: TRBJ1-5
cdr3_nt: TGTGCCAGCTCACCGAAGGGACAGGGGAATCAGCCCCAGCATTTT
cdr3_aa: CASSPKGQGNQPQHF

v_call: TRBV19
d_call: TRBD1
clone_size: -
j_call: TRBJ1-2
cdr3_nt: TGTGCCAGTAGCCCAGCGGGGACAGGTGTCTATGGCTACACCTTC
cdr3_aa: CASSPAGTGVYGYTF

v_call: TRBV6-5
d_call: -
clone_size: -
j_call: TRBJ2-3
cdr3_nt: TGTGCCAGCAGTTACTCCCGGGGTCTCGAGGATACGCAGTATTTT
cdr3_aa: CASSYSRGLEDTQYF